This T cell receptor (beta chain) was sequenced in a study of shared clonotypes between healthy human individuals. Study conclusions and caveats: The study's rarefaction showed incomplete sorted-subset sequencing despite large depth.

Assay used: immunoSEQ multiplex PCR; TCRdb lists only in-frame clones, some missing. Of some 2,400,000 clones listed, almost 96% are singletons. Notes on this clone: Its antigen is unknown.

Sequencing input: naive CD4+ T cells sorted from blood. The subset: CD45RA+ positively selected. This sequence originates from a man in his late teens or twenties in good health.

CDR3 in DNA: TGTGCCAGCAGACAGCTCCCTACCCTCTACGAGCAGTACTTC. This encodes CASRQLPTLYEQYF. The gene calls are TRBV6-6 and TRBJ2-7, with D hard to call. CDR3 length equals 14 residues. V lost 6 bases and J lost 3, with 15 bases in between. Per germline, CDR1 MNHNY and CDR2 SVGAGI (reference sequence).